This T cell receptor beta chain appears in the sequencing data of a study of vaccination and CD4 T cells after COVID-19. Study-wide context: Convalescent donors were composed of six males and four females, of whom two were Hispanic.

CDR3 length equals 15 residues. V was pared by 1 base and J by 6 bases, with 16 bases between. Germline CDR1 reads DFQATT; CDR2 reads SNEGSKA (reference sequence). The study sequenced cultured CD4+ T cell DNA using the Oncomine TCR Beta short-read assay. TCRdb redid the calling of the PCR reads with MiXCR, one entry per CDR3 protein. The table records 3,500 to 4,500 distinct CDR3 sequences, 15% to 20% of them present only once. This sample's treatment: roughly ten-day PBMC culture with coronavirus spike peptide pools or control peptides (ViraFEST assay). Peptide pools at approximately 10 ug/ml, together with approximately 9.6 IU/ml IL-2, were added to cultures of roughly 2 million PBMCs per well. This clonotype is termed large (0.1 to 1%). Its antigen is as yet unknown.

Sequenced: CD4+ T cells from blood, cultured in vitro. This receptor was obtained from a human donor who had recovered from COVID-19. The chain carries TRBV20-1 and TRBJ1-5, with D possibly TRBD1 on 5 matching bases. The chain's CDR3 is CSARVGAGHSQPQHF. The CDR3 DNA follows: TGCAGTGCTAGAGTAGGTGCGGGGCACAGTCAGCCCCAGCATTTT.